A single TCR beta chain is shown here with its context. Its antigen has not been determined. It has no much larger one-base neighbor in the sample; base qualities were not kept. The sample belongs to a study of lymphopenia after photon versus proton radiotherapy (dated by TCRdb to the late 2010s). As for the study more broadly: The study compared the immunological effects of photon versus proton radiation therapy in patients with gastrointestinal tumors who developed high-grade lymphopenia. The 20 or so patients in the cohort had gastrointestinal tumors, were treated with either photon or proton therapy, and subsequently developed lymphopenia. The goal of the study was to describe how the two radiation modalities differ in their effects on the immune system.

The investigation overall reported the following: The survival association was examined only in patients who died, and the authors described better survival with proton therapy as a possibility, not as a demonstrated result. After the lymphocyte count nadir, repertoires from photon-treated patients showed oligoclonal expansion, particularly of CD8+ Temra cells, and this expansion drove the decline in diversity. Among patients across the cohort who died, overall survival time showed an inverse correlation with a larger post-nadir drop in TCR diversity. Relative stability during treatment was observed in proton-treated patients, whereas loss of naive T cells and TCR diversity and gain of effector/memory populations were observed in photon-treated patients.

V is reduced by 2 bases and J by 7 bases, leaving a spacing of 14 bases between them. From cysteine to phenylalanine, the CDR3 is 15 amino acids long. Only CDR3 DNA is held: 45 bases, read in frame from base 1. The germline V gene encodes CDR1 SGHTA and CDR2 FQGNSA. Libraries were constructed by the immunoSEQ multiplex PCR assay. Alongside multiparametric flow cytometry, deep sequencing of rearranged TCR beta loci was used to profile the T cell repertoires. Held by TCRdb, this immuneACCESS table contains in-frame sequences only and omits some clones. Under half of the omission traces to an unresolved V gene where checked; the cause of the rest is unknown. Counted in this sample were approximately 40,000 clones; about 86% of them appeared once. The ten top clones hold around 10% of the sample.

The rearranged chain carries TRBV7-2 and TRBJ1-4; D gene: possibly TRBD1, on 6 matching bases. This clonotype was sampled from a woman between 65 and 79 years old with pancreatic cancer. Some clones in this sample may be carry-over from other donors' samples. The specimen was peripheral blood, collected from a patient treated with proton-based radiotherapy. This receptor has the CDR3 CASSLTSGTSEKLFF. The nucleotide sequence reads as follows: TGTGCCAGCAGCTTAACCTCCGGGACAAGTGAAAAACTGTTTTTT.